This T cell receptor beta chain originates from a study of blood T cell repertoires in COVID-19. Turning to the study itself: The United States, Italy and Spain were the sources of the acute and convalescent COVID-19 samples.

Profiled with immunoSEQ multiplex PCR; TCRdb holds only in-frame clones, not every one. The table lists tens of thousands of clones, under 95% of them singletons. The sample holds one count of this clone. The TCR sequence derives from a man between 50 and 59 years old with acute or convalescent COVID-19. The sequenced sample consisted of peripheral blood.

The CDR3 sequence: CASSEHPGRDTQYF. CDR3 DNA sequence: TGTGCCAGCAGCGAACACCCTGGGAGAGATACGCAGTATTTT. The chain links TRBV14 to TRBJ2-3, with D possibly being TRBD2 (5 bases). The CDR3 runs to 14 residues. V was pared by 5 bases and J by 5 bases, with 14 bases between. Germline CDR1 SGHDN, CDR2 FVKESK. Full variable domain (remainder filled in from reference TRBV14 and TRBJ2-3): EAGVTQFPSHSVIEKGQTVTLRCDPISGHDNLYWYRRVMGKEIKFLLHFVKESKQDESGMPNNRFLAERTGGTYSTLKVQPAELEDSGVYFCASSEHPGRDTQYFGPGTRLTVL.